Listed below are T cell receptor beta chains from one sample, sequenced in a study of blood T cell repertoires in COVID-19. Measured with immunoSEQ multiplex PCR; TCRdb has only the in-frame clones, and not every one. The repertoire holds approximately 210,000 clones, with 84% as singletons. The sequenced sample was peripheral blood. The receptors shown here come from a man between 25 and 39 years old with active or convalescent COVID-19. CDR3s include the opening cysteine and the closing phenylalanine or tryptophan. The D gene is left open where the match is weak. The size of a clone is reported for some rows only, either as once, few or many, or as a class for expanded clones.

CASTLRGRPQHF TGTGCCAGCACCCTTCGGGGTCGGCCCCAGCATTTT TRBJ1-5 12 TRBV28 . .
CASRSRGTYEQYF TGTGCCAGCAGATCCAGGGGTACCTACGAGCAGTACTTC TRBJ2-7 13 TRBV7-2 few .
CASSSRGRPGEQYF TGTGCCAGCAGTTCGCGGGGACGGCCGGGCGAGCAGTACTTC TRBJ2-7 14 TRBV28 once .
CASSVGLAGAGEQFF TGTGCCAGCAGCGTAGGGCTAGCGGGAGCGGGAGAGCAGTTCTTC TRBJ2-1 15 TRBV9 . TRBD2
CASSWAGSSYNEQFF TGTGCCAGCAGCTGGGCGGGCAGCTCCTACAATGAGCAGTTCTTC TRBJ2-1 15 TRBV7-6 . .
CATSVGSWSGTQYF TGTGCCACCAGTGTTGGTAGCTGGAGCGGTACGCAGTATTTT TRBJ2-3 14 TRBV24-1 . .
CASSQRTGDRYGYTF TGTGCCAGCAGCCAACGGACAGGGGACCGCTATGGCTACACCTTC TRBJ1-2 15 TRBV5-4 . TRBD1
CASTAGNEQFF TGTGCCAGTACCGCGGGCAATGAGCAGTTCTTC TRBJ2-1 11 TRBV11-3 . .
CASSEALGLAYEQYF TGTGCCAGCAGTGAAGCGCTGGGACTCGCCTACGAGCAGTACTTC TRBJ2-7 15 TRBV2 . .
CASSPRGVYEQFF TGTGCCAGCAGTCCCAGGGGGGTATATGAGCAGTTCTTC TRBJ2-1 13 TRBV6-5 . .
CSASERNSGNTIYF TGCAGTGCTAGTGAGAGGAACTCTGGAAACACCATATATTTT TRBJ1-3 14 TRBV20-1 . .
CASRPRDRPNTEAFF TGTGCCAGCAGGCCCCGGGACAGACCTAACACTGAAGCTTTCTTT TRBJ1-1 15 TRBV28 once TRBD1
CATSDPGTGAYNEQFF TGTGCCACCAGTGACCCCGGGACAGGGGCCTACAATGAGCAGTTCTTC TRBJ2-1 16 TRBV24-1 . TRBD1
CATSETRGGTGANVLTF TGTGCCACCAGTGAGACGAGAGGGGGAACTGGGGCCAACGTCCTGACTTTC TRBJ2-6 17 TRBV24-1 . .
CASSNGQGNTGELFF TGTGCCAGCAGTAACGGACAGGGGAACACCGGGGAGCTGTTTTTT TRBJ2-2 15 TRBV6-5 few TRBD1
CASSVDGTGNEQYF TGTGCCAGCAGCGTGGACGGGACAGGGAACGAGCAGTACTTC TRBJ2-7 14 TRBV9 . TRBD1
CASSLAGSGDTGELFF TGTGCCAGCAGTTTGGCTGGATCCGGGGACACCGGGGAGCTGTTTTTT TRBJ2-2 16 TRBV27 . .
CASSSGVYNSPLHF TGCGCCAGCAGTTCCGGTGTCTATAATTCACCCCTCCACTTT TRBJ1-6 14 TRBV5-1 . .
CASSPSGAGGTITGELFF TGCGCCAGCTCCCCCTCCGGGGCGGGGGGAACAATCACCGGGGAGCTGTTTTTT TRBJ2-2 18 TRBV4-3 . TRBD2
CASREAGTGNQPQHF TGTGCCAGCAGGGAGGCCGGGACAGGGAATCAGCCCCAGCATTTT TRBJ1-5 15 TRBV2 . TRBD1
CASSDFAGDSYEQYF TGTGCCAGCAGTGACTTTGCAGGGGACTCCTACGAGCAGTACTTC TRBJ2-7 15 TRBV6-4 . .
CASSPLGREETQYF TGTGCCAGCAGCCCATTGGGCAGGGAAGAGACCCAGTACTTC TRBJ2-5 14 TRBV27 . .
CASSPPGGQPQHF TGTGCCAGCAGCCCCCCGGGGGGTCAGCCCCAGCATTTT TRBJ1-5 13 TRBV3-1/TRBV3-2 once .
CASSRRGFGANVLTF TGTGCCAGCAGTAGACGGGGTTTTGGGGCCAACGTCCTGACTTTC TRBJ2-6 15 TRBV6-2/TRBV6-3 . .
CASSPGLAGGPRETQYF TGTGCCAGCAGTCCCGGACTAGCGGGGGGGCCTCGAGAGACCCAGTACTTC TRBJ2-5 17 TRBV6-6 . TRBD2
CASSPPLAGPWGYTF TGTGCCAGCTCACCACCTTTGGCAGGGCCTTGGGGCTACACCTTC TRBJ1-2 15 TRBV18 few .
CAISKLGGGNTEAFF TGTGCCATCAGCAAACTTGGGGGCGGGAACACTGAAGCTTTCTTT TRBJ1-1 15 TRBV10-3 . .
CAINQGSLPTDTQYF TGTGCCATCAATCAGGGATCTCTGCCCACAGATACGCAGTATTTT TRBJ2-3 15 TRBV10-3 . .
CASSQGIANYGYTF TGTGCCAGCAGCCAGGGGATTGCTAACTATGGCTACACCTTC TRBJ1-2 14 TRBV7-8 . .
CASSVYREAFF TGTGCCAGCAGTGTTTACAGGGAAGCTTTCTTT TRBJ1-1 11 TRBV28 few .
CASSQEPQVRVNYEQYF TGTGCCAGCAGCCAAGAACCTCAAGTGCGCGTTAACTACGAGCAGTACTTC TRBJ2-7 17 TRBV3-1/TRBV3-2 . .
CASSQPKREEPYEQYF TGCGCCAGCAGCCAACCAAAGCGGGAGGAACCCTACGAGCAGTACTTC TRBJ2-7 16 TRBV4-3 once TRBD2
CASSRMGSSSPLHF TGTGCCAGCAGCCGAATGGGGAGTAGTTCACCCCTCCACTTT TRBJ1-6 14 TRBV7-8 . .
CASSVSSGRAVGANVLTF TGTGCCAGCAGCGTTTCGAGCGGGAGGGCCGTTGGGGCCAACGTCCTGACTTTC TRBJ2-6 18 TRBV9 . TRBD2
CASSLRTLETQYF TGCGCCAGCAGCTTGCGGACTTTGGAGACCCAGTACTTC TRBJ2-5 13 TRBV5-1 . .
CSVGSRPGEQYF TGCAGCGTTGGTTCTCGGCCGGGGGAGCAGTACTTC TRBJ2-7 12 TRBV29-1 . .
CASSLDRETGEQYF TGTGCCAGCAGTTTAGACAGGGAGACGGGGGAGCAGTACTTC TRBJ2-7 14 TRBV28 . TRBD1
CASKASGESFF TGTGCCAGCAAAGCTAGCGGGGAATCGTTCTTC TRBJ2-1 11 TRBV6-6 . TRBD2
CASSLGFQGGQETQYF TGTGCCAGCAGCTTAGGGTTTCAGGGGGGCCAGGAGACCCAGTACTTC TRBJ2-5 16 TRBV7-2 . .
CASRSPGRSNTEAFF TGTGCCAGCAGGTCGCCCGGGAGGTCGAACACTGAAGCTTTCTTT TRBJ1-1 15 TRBV2 . .
CSAVRSYEQYF TGCAGTGCGGTCAGAAGCTACGAGCAGTACTTC TRBJ2-7 11 TRBV20-1 . .
CASSLIAVAGELFF TGTGCCAGCAGCTTAATAGCCGTTGCCGGGGAGCTGTTTTTT TRBJ2-2 14 TRBV7-3 . .
CASSQTGVFSPLHF TGTGCCAGCAGCCAGACAGGGGTGTTCTCACCCCTCCACTTT TRBJ1-6 14 TRBV7-2 . TRBD1
CASSSTRGGVYEQYF TGTGCCAGCAGCTCGACGAGGGGAGGGGTTTACGAGCAGTACTTC TRBJ2-7 15 TRBV27 . TRBD2
CASPWAGGPRQPQHF TGTGCCAGCCCATGGGCGGGGGGGCCTCGTCAGCCCCAGCATTTT TRBJ1-5 15 TRBV18 . .
CASSASTGRDQPQHF TGCGCCAGCAGCGCTAGCACAGGGAGGGATCAGCCCCAGCATTTT TRBJ1-5 15 TRBV4-3 few .
CASSLALGANTEAFF TGTGCCAGCAGCTTAGCGCTAGGGGCGAACACTGAAGCTTTCTTT TRBJ1-1 15 TRBV7-8 . .
CASSLGQSLTNYGYTF TGTGCCAGCAGCCTTGGACAGTCGCTTACTAACTATGGCTACACCTTC TRBJ1-2 16 TRBV3-1/TRBV3-2 . .
CASSILAGGYGYTF TGTGCCAGTAGTATTTTAGCGGGCGGCTATGGCTACACCTTC TRBJ1-2 14 TRBV19 many .
CASSQGTGQGGNEQFF TGTGCCAGCAGCCAAGGTACCGGGCAAGGGGGCAATGAGCAGTTCTTC TRBJ2-1 16 TRBV3-1/TRBV3-2 . .
CASSLGLSSGNTIYF TGTGCCAGCAGCTTGGGACTGAGCTCTGGAAACACCATATATTTT TRBJ1-3 15 TRBV5-6 . .